This T cell receptor (beta chain) was captured in a study of T cell responses to AZD1222 COVID-19 vaccine. Repertoires were generated with immunoSEQ multiplex PCR, while TCRdb's copy carries only in-frame clones and drops some. The data contain roughly 100,000 clones, approximately 90% of them singletons. Worth noting for this clone: The target antigen is unknown.

The CDR3 spans 17 residues. Germline CDR1 and CDR2: MDHEN and SYDVKM. V gave up 7 bases and J gave up 9 bases; unmatched junction bases: 20. General study results and limits: Donors skewed white British and female; clonal diversity was possibly underestimated. In all cases, repertoires were sampled only after the peak T cell response.

The chain links TRBV28 to TRBJ2-7, with 11 bases fitting TRBD1. The origin of this receptor is an adult who received the AZD1222 COVID-19 vaccine. The specimen was peripheral blood, collected 28 days after the second AZD1222 dose. The CDR3, as DNA: TGTGCCAGCAAGGGGACAGGGGGGGTACGAGCCCTCGGAGGGCAGTACTTC. Amino acids: CASKGTGGVRALGGQYF.